This T cell receptor (beta chain) is drawn from a study of tumor and adjacent non-tumor tissue in lung cancer. Study-wide findings and caveats: Top 100 clones took a larger repertoire share in normal lung. Tumor tissue had significantly higher TCR diversity than normal lung.

Trimming cost V 7 bases and J 9 bases, with 19 bases left between them. There are 13 residues in the CDR3. Germline CDR1 is DFQATT and CDR2 is SNEGSKA (reference sequence). RNA was extracted from bulk tissue without any cell sorting. Donors were chemotherapy-naive, newly diagnosed lung cancer surgical patients in China, August–late 2014. With regard to this clonotype: Its antigen is unknown.

The library came from three nested PCR rounds adapted from ARM-PCR protocols. Each CDR3 protein is one row after TCRdb ran MiXCR on the multiplex PCR reads. The sample holds some 71,000 distinct CDR3 sequences, roughly 72% seen once. The sample comprised lung tumor tissue. The clonotype originates from a woman between 40 and 55 years old with non-small cell lung cancer. The chain recombines TRBV20-1 with TRBJ2-4, with TRBD2 as a possible D gene (6 bases). The CDR3 DNA reads as TGCAGTGTGGGAGGAGAGGAGGGAATCATTCAGTACTTC. Encoded protein: CSVGGEEGIIQYF.